The count of the clone carrying this T cell receptor (beta chain) is one. What it binds is not known. PCR was performed using 60 Vbeta and 13 Jbeta primers. Assay: immunoSEQ multiplex PCR; the TCRdb copy retains only in-frame clones and omits some. The sample shows 110,000 or so clones, roughly 82% of them seen only once. The data were obtained in a study of cytomegalovirus exposure and HLA in healthy donors. Broader study findings: In vitro confirmation showed three CMV-associated chains to be CMV antigen specific.

Sequencing was done on a sample of PBMCs. The receptor comes from a man younger than 30 in good health and CMV-seropositive.

The DNA for the CDR3 is TGTGCCAGTGGACTAGCGGGAGGGCCAAGAGATACGCAGTATTTT. Protein: CASGLAGGPRDTQYF. The chain recombines TRBV19 with TRBJ2-3, with TRBD2 identical over 15 bases. Germline loops: CDR1 LNHDA, CDR2 SQIVND (reference sequence). V lost 8 bases to trimming and J lost 5 bases; unmatched junction nucleotides: 5. The CDR3 contains 15 residues.